The clone carrying this TCR beta chain has only one observation. Its matching antigen is unknown. V was trimmed by 2 bases and J by 4 bases, leaving 18 bases between them. This CDR3 spans 16 amino acids. Germline V CDR1 and CDR2: SGHDT, YYEEEE. Original methodology: Filtering differed, since immunoSEQ gave only junction sequences and no quality scores. The table came from immunoSEQ multiplex PCR; TCRdb's copy has only in-frame clones and leaves some out. That table gives V, J and clone size, and the DNA gave D and trimming. This sample carries some 2,000,000 clones, about 95% of them seen once, and the ten largest clones take 0.13%. These data come from a study of shared clonotypes between healthy human individuals. Study-level points and caveats: Around 5% of naive CD4 clonotypes were shared across a few donors.

This sequence joins TRBV5-6 and TRBJ1-1; possible D gene TRBD1, 6 bases. Sequenced material: naive CD4+ T cells sorted from blood. The subset denotes: CD45RA+ positively selected. This TCR was recovered from a man aged 18 to 30 in good health. CDR3 residues: CASSFLAGAEGTEAFF. CDR3 DNA: TGTGCCAGCAGCTTTTTGGCAGGGGCGGAAGGCACTGAAGCTTTCTTT.